The clone carrying this TCR beta chain was counted once. As yet, its antigen is unknown. This record belongs to a study of OX40 agonist ivuxolimab in advanced cancers. The overall study: It was ivuxolimab, an agonistic anti-OX40 (CD134) antibody, that patients were treated with. Patients in dose escalation had liver, melanoma, kidney or head and neck cancers. Whole-study results and caveats: The CD4+ and CD8+ T cells in the blood had expanded clonally by week 6 at 0.1 to 3.0 mg/kg.

Some clones are missing from TCRdb's copy, which holds only in-frame ones; the method was immunoSEQ multiplex PCR. The data hold 110,000 or so clones, with 85% to 95% observed a single time. V was shortened by 3 bases and J by 4 bases, with 11 bases between the two germline ends. CDR3 length: 14 residues. Germline lookup yields CDR1 LNHDA and CDR2 SQIVND (reference sequence). The gene calls are TRBV19 and TRBJ2-3; D is perhaps TRBD2 (6 bases). The sequence came from an adult with an advanced solid tumor such as melanoma, head and neck, liver or kidney cancer. Sequenced material: CD4+ or CD8+ T cells sorted from blood, taken in a trial of the OX40 agonist ivuxolimab. CDR3 sequence: CASSIGGWADTQYF. The CDR3 coding sequence is TGTGCCAGTAGTATTGGAGGGTGGGCAGATACGCAGTATTTT.